These 29 T cell receptor beta chains originate from one sample sequenced in a study of early T cells in non-severe SARS-CoV-2 infection. TCRdb used MiXCR to reprocess the 5' RACE reads, holding one entry per CDR3 protein. The sample has around 53,000 distinct CDR3 sequences, around 9.1% seen once; the top ten hold about 8.3%. The sample consisted of whole blood. These receptors originate from an adult who was a healthcare worker with PCR-confirmed SARS-CoV-2 infection or an uninfected control (not recorded which).

There are a few counts of this clonotype. The chain couples TRBV20-1 to TRBJ2-3; D is undetermined. CDR3 length: 12 residues. Trimming pared 1 base from V and 5 bases from J, leaving 7 bases between. Germline lookup yields CDR1 DFQATT and CDR2 SNEGSKA (reference sequence). DNA for the CDR3: TGCAGTGCTAGAGCCCAAAGAGATACGCAGTATTTT. Protein: CSARAQRDTQYF.

This clonotype turned up a few times. The CDR3 loop is CASWRGANTGELFF. The DNA of the CDR3 is TGTGCCAGCTGGAGGGGCGCGAACACCGGGGAGCTGTTTTTT. The chain is built from TRBV12-3 or TRBV12-4 and TRBJ2-2, with a possible D match to TRBD2 (6 bases). The CDR3 is 14 amino acids. V dropped 8 bases and J dropped 0 bases, with 10 bases sitting between them.

This clonotype appeared many times. The gene calls are TRBV7-9 and TRBJ1-2; tentative D call: TRBD1 (5 bases). Germline V CDR1 and CDR2: SEHNR, FQNEAQ (reference sequence). There are 17 residues in the CDR3. The V end lost 5 bases, the J end lost 2 bases, and 21 bases lay between the germline ends. CDR3: CASSDARYGTQNYGYTF. The CDR3 nucleotides read TGTGCCAGCAGCGATGCGAGATACGGGACGCAGAACTATGGCTACACCTTC. Filled out from reference TRBV7-9 and TRBJ1-2, the complete variable domain reads DTGVSQNPRHKITKRGQNVTFRCDPISEHNRLYWYRQTLGQGPEFLTYFQNEAQLEKSRLLSDRFSAERPKGSFSTLEIQRTEQGDSAMYLCASSDARYGTQNYGYTFGSGTRLTVV.

This clonotype was recorded many times. The CDR3 DNA reads as TGTGCCAGCAGTTACTCGAAGGGACATCAGGGCTACACCTTC. Translated: CASSYSKGHQGYTF. This chain joins TRBV6-6 and TRBJ1-2; perhaps TRBD1 as D (6 bases). Per germline, CDR1 MNHNY and CDR2 SVGAGI (reference sequence). V dropped 0 bases and J dropped 8 bases, with 13 bases sitting between them. CDR3 size: 14 residues.

This clonotype was counted at least ten times. The CDR3 protein is CASSDHSGRDYEQYF. As DNA, the CDR3 is TGTGCCAGCAGTGATCACAGCGGGAGGGACTACGAGCAGTACTTC. The chain uses TRBV2 and TRBJ2-7; 10 positions agree with TRBD2. Unmatched junction bases numbered 5, after V lost 3 bases and J lost 3 bases. Germline V gives CDR1 SNHLY, CDR2 FYNNEI. The CDR3 runs 15 residues.

The V call is TRBV7-9, the J call TRBJ2-1; no clear D gene. With 7 bases removed from V and 4 bases from J, the gap between germline ends came to 5 bases. The germline V gene has CDR1 SEHNR and CDR2 FQNEAQ (reference sequence). CDR3 length equals 11 residues. Written as DNA, the CDR3 is TGTGCCAGCACCTCATACAATGAGCAGTTCTTC. This sequence encodes CASTSYNEQFF.

This clonotype was counted many times. The V gene is TRBV4-1, the J gene TRBJ2-1; 12 positions match TRBD2. The CDR3 is 19 residues long. V lost 4 bases to trimming and J lost 1 base; unmatched junction nucleotides: 11. Germline V lookup: CDR1 MGHRA, CDR2 YSYEKL. The CDR3 reads CASSPMPGLAGPSYNEQFF. DNA of the CDR3: TGCGCCAGCAGCCCTATGCCGGGACTAGCGGGTCCTTCCTACAATGAGCAGTTCTTC.

This clonotype has only a few counts. J is TRBJ1-1 and V is TRBV20-1; maybe TRBD1 (6 bases). Per germline, CDR1 DFQATT and CDR2 SNEGSKA (reference sequence). CDR3 size: 14 residues. V lost 3 bases and J 4 bases, leaving 15 bases between the germline ends. This chain's CDR3 is CSASHGEGVTEAFF. Here the CDR3 DNA reads TGCAGTGCTAGCCACGGGGAGGGGGTCACTGAAGCTTTCTTT.

This clonotype was observed at least ten times. V usage is TRBV29-1 and J usage is TRBJ2-3; D may correspond to TRBD1 or TRBD2 (5 bases each). Looked up from germline, CDR1 is SQVTM and CDR2 is ANQGSEA. V was trimmed by 2 bases and J by 6 bases, leaving 15 bases between them. This CDR3 region has 14 residues. The CDR3 reads CSVEHRGTLDTQYF. The CDR3 DNA sequence: TGCAGCGTTGAACACAGAGGGACCCTGGATACGCAGTATTTT.

The table lists this clonotype with many counts. This sequence joins TRBV29-1 and TRBJ2-5; 11 bases align to TRBD2. The germline V gene encodes CDR1 SQVTM and CDR2 ANQGSEA. The CDR3 sequence is 14 residues long. V lost 7 bases, J lost 3 bases, and 7 bases stayed unmatched. The CDR3 protein is CSASTSGNKETQYF. The CDR3 DNA follows: TGCAGCGCTTCGACTAGCGGGAACAAAGAGACCCAGTACTTC. Based on the CDR3 plus reference TRBV29-1 and TRBJ2-5, the full variable domain is SAVISQKPSRDICQRGTSLTIQCQVDSQVTMMFWYRQQPGQSLTLIATANQGSEATYESGFVIDKFPISRPNLTFSTLTVSNMSPEDSSIYLCSASTSGNKETQYFGPGTRLLVL.

This clonotype was detected only a few times. The genes are TRBV12-3 or TRBV12-4 and TRBJ1-2; D unclear. Trimming stripped 5 bases from V and 4 bases from J, with 11 bases between. This CDR3 is 13 amino acids long. CDR3 coding DNA: TGTGCCAGCAGTGGCGGCGGCACCTATGGCTACACCTTC. It translates to CASSGGGTYGYTF.

In this sample, this clonotype turned up a few times. The chain combines TRBV14 with TRBJ2-3; TRBD2 aligns across 12 bases. This CDR3 comprises 18 residues. Germline CDR1 SGHDN, CDR2 FVKESK. The J segment lost 6 bases and the V segment lost 2 bases, leaving 12 bases of the junction unmatched. CDR3 sequence: CASSQIATSGRPGDTQYF. The CDR3 bases are TGTGCCAGCAGCCAAATTGCGACTAGCGGGAGACCCGGGGATACGCAGTATTTT.

In this sample, this clonotype turned up a few times. The chain employs TRBV7-2 and TRBJ2-7; D unclear. V dropped 5 bases and J dropped 2 bases, with 4 bases sitting between them. Per germline, CDR1 SGHTA and CDR2 FQGNSA. The length of the CDR3 is 11 residues. CDR3 sequence reads: CASSGAYEQYF. The CDR3 DNA is TGTGCCAGCAGCGGGGCCTACGAGCAGTACTTC. The variable domain in full, with the rest retrieved from reference TRBV7-2 and TRBJ2-7, is GAGVSQSPSNKVTEKGKDVELRCDPISGHTALYWYRQSLGQGLEFLIYFQGNSAPDKSGLPSDRFSAERTGGSVSTLTIQRTQQEDSAVYLCASSGAYEQYFGPGTRLTVT.

This clonotype has ten or more counts. The chain uses TRBV7-6 and TRBJ2-7; 10 bases are a match to TRBD2. Per the germline V gene, CDR1 is SGHVS and CDR2 is FNYEAQ. CDR3 length: 14 residues. V trimming: 4 bases; J trimming: 6 bases; junction bases outside the gene matches: 6. The CDR3 nucleotides read TGTGCCAGCAGCTCGGGACTAGCGCCAACCGAGCAGTACTTC. This sequence encodes CASSSGLAPTEQYF.

This clonotype was observed at least ten times. The rearrangement uses TRBV29-1 and TRBJ1-2; 7 nucleotides agree with TRBD1. Germline CDR1 SQVTM, CDR2 ANQGSEA. The length of the CDR3 is 11 residues. The ends lost 4 bases at V and 5 bases at J; junction bases unmatched: 1. The CDR3 protein is CSVGDSYGYTF. CDR3 coding DNA: TGCAGCGTTGGGGACAGTTATGGCTACACCTTC.

This clonotype was seen at least ten times. The V gene is TRBV5-1, the J gene TRBJ1-5; D is perhaps TRBD1 (5 bases). The V gene's germline CDR1 is SGHRS and CDR2 YFSETQ. Trimming pared 0 bases from V and 7 bases from J, leaving 14 bases between. This CDR3 spans 15 amino acids. In DNA, the CDR3 is TGCGCCAGCAGCTTGGAGGCAGGGAGGTTGCAGCCCCAGCATTTT. Residues: CASSLEAGRLQPQHF.

The chain links TRBV11-2 to TRBJ2-1; no reliable D call. This CDR3 spans 12 amino acids. Germline lookup yields CDR1 SGHAT and CDR2 FQNNGV. V was clipped by 3 bases and J by 3 bases, with 3 bases between them. Here the CDR3 DNA reads TGTGCCAGCAGCTTCTACTACAATGAGCAGTTCTTC. It yields the protein CASSFYYNEQFF.

The gene calls are TRBV28 and TRBJ1-6; D uncertain. The CDR3 contains 14 residues. Per the germline V gene, CDR1 is MDHEN and CDR2 is SYDVKM. Between the trimmed V and J ends, which lost 6 bases and 0 bases, there was a span of 6 bases. CDR3 region: CASSPVSYNSPLHF. The DNA of the CDR3 is TGTGCCAGCAGCCCCGTCTCCTATAATTCACCCCTCCACTTT.

The rearrangement uses TRBV19 and TRBJ2-7; D gene unclear. CDR1 and CDR2 from the germline V gene are LNHDA and SQIVND (reference sequence). V lost 7 bases and J 2 bases, leaving 12 bases between the germline ends. The CDR3 extends over 13 amino acids. The CDR3: CASTPRPPYEQYF. In nucleotides, the CDR3 is TGTGCCAGTACTCCCCGGCCCCCCTACGAGCAGTACTTC.

V usage is TRBV28 and J usage is TRBJ2-7; D remains ambiguous. The CDR3 covers 11 residues. The germline CDR1 and CDR2 sequences are MDHEN and SYDVKM. The ends were cut back, 3 bases at V and 5 bases at J, with 5 bases in the middle. CDR3 DNA: TGTGCCAGCAGTTTTGAGGACGAGCAGTACTTC. Residues: CASSFEDEQYF.

This clonotype appeared a few times. The chain has TRBV12-3 or TRBV12-4 and TRBJ1-6; D gene uncertain. V lost 4 bases, J lost 10 bases, and 11 bases lay in between. The CDR3 is 13 residues long. For the CDR3, the DNA is TGTGCCAGCAGTTACCAAGAGGGATCACCCCTCCACTTT. Translation gives CASSYQEGSPLHF.

Many counts were recorded for this clonotype. This CDR3 reads CASSVLSGTDTQYF. DNA of the CDR3: TGTGCCAGCAGCGTCCTCAGCGGCACAGATACGCAGTATTTT. The rearrangement uses TRBV13 and TRBJ2-3; D call uncertain. The V gene lost 5 bases and the J gene lost 1 base, with 10 bases spanning the gap. CDR3 length: 14 residues. Germline CDR1 and CDR2: PRHDT and FYEKMQ (reference sequence).

This clonotype was counted at least ten times. The rearrangement joins TRBV25-1 to TRBJ1-5; 9 positions match TRBD1. The CDR3 runs 15 residues. Trimming removed 6 bases from V and 5 bases from J; junction bases left unmatched: 8. Germline CDR1 MGHDK, CDR2 SYGVNS. The CDR3 nucleotides read TGTGCCAGCAGCCCTCGGACAGGGGATCATCAGCCCCAGCATTTT. As protein: CASSPRTGDHQPQHF.

V usage is TRBV7-2 and J usage is TRBJ2-1; 15 bases are a match to TRBD2. Germline CDR1 is SGHTA and CDR2 is FQGNSA. V was clipped by 4 bases and J by 9 bases; unmatched bases: 1. The CDR3 totals 14 residues. The CDR3 DNA sequence: TGTGCCAGCAGCTCGGGACTAGCGGGAGGTGAGCAGTTCTTC. Its protein product is CASSSGLAGGEQFF.

This clonotype was seen repeatedly, ten times or more. The rearrangement uses TRBV7-3 and TRBJ2-3, with TRBD2 matching 8 bases. The germline V gene has CDR1 SGHTA and CDR2 FQGTGA. This CDR3 region has 15 residues. The V segment lost 0 bases and the J segment 2 bases; nucleotides outside the gene matches: 1. Here the CDR3 DNA reads TGTGCCAGCAGCTTAACTAGCGGGGTCACAGATACGCAGTATTTT. Its translation is CASSLTSGVTDTQYF.

This clonotype was picked up many times. The chain recombines TRBV4-1 with TRBJ1-6; 7 positions agree with TRBD1. V trimming: 0 bases; J trimming: 9 bases; junction bases outside the gene matches: 5. CDR1 is MGHRA, CDR2 YSYEKL, per germline. The CDR3 spans 15 residues. The CDR3, as DNA: TGCGCCAGCAGCCAAGATTGGAACAGGGGTTCACCCCTCCACTTT. Protein product: CASSQDWNRGSPLHF.

This clonotype appeared a few times. V is TRBV7-2 and J is TRBJ2-1; 7 bases match TRBD2. Trimming took 1 base from V and 0 from J; bases not matched to a gene: 9. This CDR3 is built from 18 residues. Germline lookup yields CDR1 SGHTA and CDR2 FQGNSA. CDR3 amino acids: CASSLVGGRAISYNEQFF. CDR3 DNA sequence: TGTGCCAGCAGCTTAGTAGGTGGGAGGGCCATCTCCTACAATGAGCAGTTCTTC.

This clonotype was picked up a small number of times. Written as DNA, the CDR3 is TGTGCCAGCAGCCTACGAGGCCAGCGGGAGTCAACAGATACGCAGTATTTT. Protein product: CASSLRGQRESTDTQYF. The chain joins TRBV7-9 to TRBJ2-3; 8 bases are a match to TRBD2. The germline V gene encodes CDR1 SEHNR and CDR2 FQNEAQ (reference sequence). With 5 bases clipped from V and 3 bases from J, the junction kept 13 bases outside the gene matches. This CDR3 region has 17 residues.

This clonotype has more than one count but fewer than ten. The chain combines TRBV18 with TRBJ1-1, with a possible D match to TRBD1 (5 bases). V was trimmed by 4 bases and J by 1 base, leaving 16 bases between them. Germline loops: CDR1 KGHSH, CDR2 LQKENI. The CDR3 consists of 16 residues. The CDR3 nucleotides read TGTGCCAGCTCACGGACGGCAGGGTACGCGAACACTGAAGCTTTCTTT. Protein sequence: CASSRTAGYANTEAFF.